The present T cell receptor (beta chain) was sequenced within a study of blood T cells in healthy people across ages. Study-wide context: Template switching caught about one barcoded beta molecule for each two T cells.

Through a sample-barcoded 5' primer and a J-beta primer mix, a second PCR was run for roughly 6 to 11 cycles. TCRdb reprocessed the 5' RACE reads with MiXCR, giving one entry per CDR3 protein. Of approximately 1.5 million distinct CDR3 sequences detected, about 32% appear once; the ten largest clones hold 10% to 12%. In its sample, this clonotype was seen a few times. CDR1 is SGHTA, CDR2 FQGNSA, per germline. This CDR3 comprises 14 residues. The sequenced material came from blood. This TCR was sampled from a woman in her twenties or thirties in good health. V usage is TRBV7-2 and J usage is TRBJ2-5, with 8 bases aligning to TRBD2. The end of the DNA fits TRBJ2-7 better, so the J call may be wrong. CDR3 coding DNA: TGTGCCAGCAGCGCAGCGGGAGCAGCGCCCGAGCAGTACTTC. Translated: CASSAAGAAPEQYF.